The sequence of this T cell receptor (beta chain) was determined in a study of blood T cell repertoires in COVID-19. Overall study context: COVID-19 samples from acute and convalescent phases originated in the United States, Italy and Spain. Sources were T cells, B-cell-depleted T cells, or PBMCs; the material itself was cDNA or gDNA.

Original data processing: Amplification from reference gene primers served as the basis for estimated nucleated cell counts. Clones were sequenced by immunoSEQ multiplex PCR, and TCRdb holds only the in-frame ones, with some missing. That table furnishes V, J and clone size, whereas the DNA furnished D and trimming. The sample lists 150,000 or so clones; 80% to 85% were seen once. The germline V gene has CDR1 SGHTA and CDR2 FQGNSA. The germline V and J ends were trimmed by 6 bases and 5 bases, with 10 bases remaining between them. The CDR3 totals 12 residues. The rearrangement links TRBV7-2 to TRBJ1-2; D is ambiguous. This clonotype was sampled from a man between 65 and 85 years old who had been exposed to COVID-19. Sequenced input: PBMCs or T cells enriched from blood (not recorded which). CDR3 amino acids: CASRSGGYGYTF. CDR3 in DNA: TGTGCCAGCAGGTCCGGAGGATATGGCTACACCTTC.